A single sample gave rise to the 21 T cell receptor beta chains below, sequenced in a study of lymphopenia after photon versus proton radiotherapy. Sequenced by immunoSEQ multiplex PCR; TCRdb stores in-frame clones only, minus some. The table shows around 42,000 clones, with around 86% occurring only once. Material: peripheral blood, obtained from a patient treated with photon-based radiotherapy. Receptors were obtained from a middle-aged man with gastric cancer.

DNA of the CDR3: TGTGCCAGCAGCGTCGACGTTGAGACAGGGGGCGGTGGCTACACCTTC. Translated: CASSVDVETGGGGYTF. J is TRBJ1-2 and V is TRBV7-2, with 10 bases that match TRBD1. CDR1 is SGHTA and CDR2 is FQGNSA in the germline V gene. J lost 7 bases, V lost 5 bases, and 13 bases had no gene match. This CDR3 contains 16 residues.

On this clone itself: A much larger clone lies a single base off, so this may be a read error. CDR3 bases: TGTGCCAGCAGCTTAGTGGGTCAGCCCCAGCATTTT. Encoded protein: CASSLVGQPQHF. This chain joins TRBV7-2 and TRBJ1-5, with no clear D. Germline V CDR1 and CDR2: SGHTA, FQGNSA. The CDR3 spans 12 residues. V shed 1 base and J shed 6 bases, with 4 bases lying between them.

The V and J genes are TRBV15 and TRBJ1-2, with TRBD1 matching over 9 bases. Germline CDR1 and CDR2: LNHNV and YYDKDF (reference sequence). CDR3 length equals 15 residues. V dropped 3 bases and J dropped 3; count of bases not matched to a gene: 5. CDR3 region: CATSRARDRDYGYTF. The CDR3 coding sequence is TGTGCCACCAGCAGGGCCCGGGACAGGGACTATGGCTACACCTTC.

The rearrangement uses TRBV10-3 and TRBJ1-1; D possibly corresponds to TRBD1 (5 bases). V was clipped by 3 bases and J by 0 bases, with 20 bases between them. The germline V gene has CDR1 ENHRY and CDR2 SYGVKD. This CDR3 has 18 residues. CDR3 DNA sequence: TGTGCCATCAGTGACTATAGGGCTGGGGGTTTCATGAACACTGAAGCTTTCTTT. It codes for CAISDYRAGGFMNTEAFF.

J is TRBJ2-2 and V is TRBV6-1; D uncertain. The germline V and J ends were trimmed by 4 bases and 5 bases, with 8 bases remaining between them. The CDR3 runs to 13 residues. CDR1 is MNHNS and CDR2 is SASEGT in the germline V gene. CDR3 region: CASSADTTGELFF. CDR3 in DNA: TGTGCCAGCAGTGCCGACACGACCGGGGAGCTGTTTTTT.

V usage is TRBV5-1 and J usage is TRBJ2-1; D unclear. The CDR3 covers 12 residues. Germline V CDR1 and CDR2: SGHRS, YFSETQ. The V gene lost 4 bases and the J gene lost 8 bases, with 10 bases spanning the gap. The CDR3 loop reads CASSQSVDEQFF. The CDR3 nucleotides are TGCGCCAGCAGCCAGTCGGTCGATGAGCAGTTCTTC.

This clone turned up a few times. This chain connects TRBV30 to TRBJ1-2; no definite D call. The germline V and J ends were trimmed by 2 bases and 8 bases, with 15 bases remaining between them. The CDR3 sequence is 13 residues long. Germline CDR1 and CDR2: GTSNPN and SVGIG (reference sequence). CDR3 protein: CAWSFSSNGGYTF. In DNA form, the CDR3 reads TGTGCCTGGAGTTTCTCCTCCAATGGAGGCTACACCTTC.

This clone was found a few times. This chain links TRBV20-1 with TRBJ2-5; D possibly corresponds to TRBD2 (5 bases). Germline V lookup: CDR1 DFQATT, CDR2 SNEGSKA (reference sequence). This CDR3 comprises 11 residues. V was trimmed by 2 bases and J by 5 bases, leaving 6 bases between them. CDR3 DNA: TGCAGTGCTAGAACGGGGGAGACCCAGTACTTC. It encodes CSARTGETQYF.

This clone was seen more than once but under ten times. The chain couples TRBV27 to TRBJ2-1; 7 bases are shared with TRBD1. Germline CDR1 MNHEY, CDR2 SMNVEV (reference sequence). The CDR3 spans 16 residues. Germline trimming cut 6 bases from V and 9 bases from J; bases unmatched to any gene: 17. This CDR3 reads CASSDLQGWVGREQFF. The CDR3 nucleotides are TGTGCCAGCAGCGATTTACAGGGGTGGGTTGGTCGTGAGCAGTTCTTC.

The chain employs TRBV5-6 and TRBJ1-4; maybe TRBD1 (6 bases). Looked up from germline, CDR1 is SGHDT and CDR2 is YYEEEE. Trimming removed 1 base from V and 8 bases from J, with 12 bases in between. The CDR3 is 14 amino acids. The chain's CDR3 is CASSLSVGGEKLFF. The DNA for the CDR3 is TGTGCCAGCAGCTTGTCCGTAGGGGGGGAAAAACTGTTTTTT.

In this sample, this clone turned up a few times. J is TRBJ1-3 and V is TRBV7-3; D unclear. V was trimmed by 2 bases and J by 3 bases, leaving 5 bases between them. CDR3 length: 13 amino acids. CDR1 is SGHTA and CDR2 is FQGTGA in the germline V gene. The CDR3 DNA is TGTGCCAGCAGCTTAGTGCATGGAAACACCATATATTTT. Protein product: CASSLVHGNTIYF.

This chain joins TRBV11-2 and TRBJ2-7, with unresolved D. Germline lookup yields CDR1 SGHAT and CDR2 FQNNGV. Trimming left V 0 bases short and J 4 bases short, with 10 bases between. CDR3 length equals 14 residues. The CDR3 DNA reads TGTGCCAGCAGCTTAGATTGGGTTGTTTACGAGCAGTACTTC. Residues: CASSLDWVVYEQYF.

CDR3: CASSSGQVEQYF. In nucleotides, the CDR3 is TGTGCCAGCAGCTCGGGACAGGTCGAGCAGTACTTC. J is TRBJ2-7 and V is TRBV11-2, with TRBD1 matching 8 bases. After removal of 4 bases from V and 6 bases from J, the junction contained 2 bases not matched to a gene. The CDR3 loop spans 12 amino acids. Per germline, CDR1 SGHAT and CDR2 FQNNGV.

This chain links TRBV7-2 with TRBJ2-2; 8 nucleotides align to TRBD1. The CDR3 runs 14 residues. Germline CDR1 SGHTA, CDR2 FQGNSA. Trimming cost V 6 bases and J 3 bases; bases outside gene matches: 3. The chain's CDR3 is CASRHRGDTGELFF. In nucleotides, the CDR3 is TGTGCCAGCAGACACAGGGGGGACACCGGGGAGCTGTTTTTT.

The chain recombines TRBV9 with TRBJ2-2, with TRBD1 matching over 7 bases. The CDR3 contains 16 residues. V was pared by 4 bases and J by 6 bases, with 12 bases of the junction left unmatched. Germline V gene sequence: CDR1 SGDLS, CDR2 YYNGEE. The DNA of the CDR3 is TGTGCCAGCAGCCTAACCTCCGGGACAGCCTCCGGGGAGCTGTTTTTT. It codes for CASSLTSGTASGELFF.

The chain uses TRBV6-4 and TRBJ2-6, with D unresolved. This CDR3 is 14 amino acids long. Germline lookup yields CDR1 MRHNA and CDR2 SNTAGT. V was cut by 2 bases and J by 0 bases, with 2 bases left in between. The CDR3 region has the DNA TGTGCCAGCAGTGACAACTCTGGGGCCAACGTCCTGACTTTC. Encoded protein: CASSDNSGANVLTF.

The chain is built from TRBV11-2 and TRBJ2-3; 10 bases are shared with TRBD1. This CDR3 contains 15 residues. The V gene end was trimmed by 1 base and the J gene end by 3 bases; junction bases not matched to a gene: 1. The germline CDR1 and CDR2 sequences are SGHAT and FQNNGV. The CDR3 is CASSLGGQGTDTQYF. CDR3 DNA sequence: TGTGCCAGCAGCTTAGGGGGACAGGGGACAGATACGCAGTATTTT.

This clone has only one observation. The chain carries TRBV4-2 and TRBJ1-4; no clear D. Germline V CDR1 and CDR2: LGHNA, YNFKEQ. The CDR3 totals 14 residues. The germline V and J ends were trimmed by 0 bases and 8 bases, with 10 bases remaining between them. CDR3 loop: CASSQEMAGEKLFF. The CDR3 DNA reads as TGTGCCAGCAGCCAAGAGATGGCGGGGGAAAAACTGTTTTTT.

CDR3 coding DNA: TGTGCCAGCTCACCACAGCGGGGCGTAGGCTATGGCTACACCTTC. Encoded protein: CASSPQRGVGYGYTF. This chain uses TRBV18 with TRBJ1-2; D may be TRBD1 (5 bases). The germline V gene encodes CDR1 KGHSH and CDR2 LQKENI. Trimming left V 1 base short and J 4 bases short, with 13 bases between. This CDR3 is built from 15 residues. Based on the CDR3 plus reference TRBV18 and TRBJ1-2, the full variable domain is NAGVMQNPRHLVRRRGQEARLRCSPMKGHSHVYWYRQLPEEGLKFMVYLQKENIIDESGMPKERFSAEFPKEGPSILRIQQVVRGDSAAYFCASSPQRGVGYGYTFGSGTRLTVV.

The chain employs TRBV11-3 and TRBJ2-1; weak D call: TRBD1 (5 bases). The ends were cut back, 5 bases at V and 10 bases at J, with 18 bases in the middle. This CDR3 comprises 14 residues. Germline V lookup: CDR1 SGHNT, CDR2 YENEEA. The CDR3 protein is CASSPKGRPGEQFF. DNA for the CDR3: TGTGCCAGCAGCCCAAAGGGGCGCCCAGGGGAGCAGTTCTTC.

This clone showed up just once. The V call is TRBV9, the J call TRBJ1-3, with 9 bases that match TRBD1. This CDR3 is 17 amino acids long. The germline gives CDR1 SGDLS, CDR2 YYNGEE. V gave up 4 bases and J gave up 0 bases; unmatched junction bases: 8. CDR3 coding DNA: TGTGCCAGCAGCCTCGGGACAGGGCTTAACTCTGGAAACACCATATATTTT. Translated: CASSLGTGLNSGNTIYF.